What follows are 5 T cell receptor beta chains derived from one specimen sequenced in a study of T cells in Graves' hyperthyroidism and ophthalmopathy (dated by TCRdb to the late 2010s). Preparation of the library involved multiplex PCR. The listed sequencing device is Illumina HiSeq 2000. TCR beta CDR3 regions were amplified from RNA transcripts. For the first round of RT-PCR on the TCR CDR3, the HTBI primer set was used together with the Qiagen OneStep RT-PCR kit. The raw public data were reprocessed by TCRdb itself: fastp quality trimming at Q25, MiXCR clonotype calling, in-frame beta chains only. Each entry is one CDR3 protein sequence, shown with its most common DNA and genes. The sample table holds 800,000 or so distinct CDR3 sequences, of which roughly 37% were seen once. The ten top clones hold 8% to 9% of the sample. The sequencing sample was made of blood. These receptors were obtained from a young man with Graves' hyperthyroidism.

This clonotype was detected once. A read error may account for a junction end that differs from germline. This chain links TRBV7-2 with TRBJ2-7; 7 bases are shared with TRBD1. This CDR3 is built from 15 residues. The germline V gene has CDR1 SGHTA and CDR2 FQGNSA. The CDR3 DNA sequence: TGCGCCAGCAGCCAGAGAGGGGGACAGCTTTACGAGCAGTACTTC. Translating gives CASSQRGGQLYEQYF.

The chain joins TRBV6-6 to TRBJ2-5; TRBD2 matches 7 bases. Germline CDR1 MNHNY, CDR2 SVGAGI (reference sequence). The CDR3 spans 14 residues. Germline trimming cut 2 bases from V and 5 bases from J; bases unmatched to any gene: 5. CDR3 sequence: CASSYQAGAETQYF. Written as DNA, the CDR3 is TGTGCCAGCAGTTACCAGGCGGGAGCGGAGACCCAGTACTTC.

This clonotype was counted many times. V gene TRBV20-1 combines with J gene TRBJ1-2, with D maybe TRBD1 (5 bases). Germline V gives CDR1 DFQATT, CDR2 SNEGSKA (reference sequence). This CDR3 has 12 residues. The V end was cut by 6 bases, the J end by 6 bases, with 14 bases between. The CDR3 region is CSAWDGEDGYTF. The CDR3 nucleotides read TGCAGTGCATGGGACGGAGAGGATGGCTACACCTTC.

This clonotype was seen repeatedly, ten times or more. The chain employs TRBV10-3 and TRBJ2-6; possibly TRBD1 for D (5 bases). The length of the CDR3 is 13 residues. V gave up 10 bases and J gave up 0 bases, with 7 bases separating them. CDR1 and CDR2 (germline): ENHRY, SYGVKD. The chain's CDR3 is CATTDSGANVLTF. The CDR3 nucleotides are TGTGCCACGACAGACTCTGGGGCCAACGTCCTGACTTTC.

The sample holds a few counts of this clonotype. CDR3 protein: CASSLSRGYGYTF. The DNA for the CDR3 is TGTGCCAGCAGTTTAAGCAGGGGATATGGCTACACCTTC. The chain carries TRBV12-3 or TRBV12-4 and TRBJ1-2; tentative D call: TRBD1 (6 bases). The germline V and J ends were trimmed by 2 bases and 5 bases, with 9 bases remaining between them. The CDR3 sequence is 13 residues long.